This TCR beta chain was found in a study of T cells in Graves' hyperthyroidism and ophthalmopathy. Broader study findings: Among clonotypes expanded in thyroid above 0.001, most were also found in blood.

Researchers took RNA transcripts and amplified the TCR beta CDR3 regions from them. The HTBI set primed first-round TCR CDR3 RT-PCR. TCRdb ran MiXCR on the multiplex PCR reads and lists one entry per CDR3 protein. The sample yields roughly 500,000 distinct CDR3 sequences, about 20% seen once. This clonotype was found many times. What it binds is not known. Exclusion criteria comprised uncontrolled infection, other autoimmune disease, pregnancy or lactation. Roughly 9.1 ml of fresh peripheral blood supplied the PBMCs. The germline V gene has CDR1 MNHEY and CDR2 SVGAGI. V dropped 0 bases and J dropped 5 bases, with 11 bases sitting between them. There are 14 residues in the CDR3.

The sample taken for sequencing was blood. The receptor's source is a woman between 70 and 85 years old with Graves' ophthalmopathy. This chain uses TRBV6-5 with TRBJ2-7; D possibly corresponds to TRBD2 (5 bases). This chain's CDR3 is CASSYSVEGHEQYF. The CDR3 coding sequence is TGTGCCAGCAGTTACTCGGTCGAGGGCCACGAGCAGTACTTC.